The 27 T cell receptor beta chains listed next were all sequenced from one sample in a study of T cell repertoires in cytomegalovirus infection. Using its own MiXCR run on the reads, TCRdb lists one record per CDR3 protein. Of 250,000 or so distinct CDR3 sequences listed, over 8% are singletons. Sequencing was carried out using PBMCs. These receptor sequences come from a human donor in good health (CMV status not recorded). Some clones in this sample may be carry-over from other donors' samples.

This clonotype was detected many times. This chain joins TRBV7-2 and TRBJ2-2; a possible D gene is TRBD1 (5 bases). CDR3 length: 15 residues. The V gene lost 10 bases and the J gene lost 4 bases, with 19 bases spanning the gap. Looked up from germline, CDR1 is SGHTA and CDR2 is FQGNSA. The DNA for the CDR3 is TGTGCCACCCGACGGGCCAGGGATGGCACCGGGGAGCTGTTTTTT. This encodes CATRRARDGTGELFF.

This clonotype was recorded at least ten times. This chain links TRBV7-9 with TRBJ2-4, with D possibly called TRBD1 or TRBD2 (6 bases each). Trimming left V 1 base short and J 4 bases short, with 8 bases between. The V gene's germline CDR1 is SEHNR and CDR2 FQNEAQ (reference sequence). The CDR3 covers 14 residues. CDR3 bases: TGTGCCAGCAGCTTAGGAGGGGGGAAAAACATTCAGTACTTC. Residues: CASSLGGGKNIQYF.

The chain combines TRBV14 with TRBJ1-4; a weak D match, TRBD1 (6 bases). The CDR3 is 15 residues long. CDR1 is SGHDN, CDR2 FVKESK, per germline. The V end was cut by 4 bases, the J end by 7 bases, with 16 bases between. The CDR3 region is CASSRHRGAREKLFF. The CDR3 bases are TGTGCCAGCAGCCGGCATCGGGGGGCACGTGAAAAACTGTTTTTT.

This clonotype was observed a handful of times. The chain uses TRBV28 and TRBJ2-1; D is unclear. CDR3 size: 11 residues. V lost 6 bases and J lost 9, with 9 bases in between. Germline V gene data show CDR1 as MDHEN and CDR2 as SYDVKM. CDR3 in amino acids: CASRAYGEQFF. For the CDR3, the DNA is TGTGCCAGCAGGGCTTATGGTGAGCAGTTCTTC.

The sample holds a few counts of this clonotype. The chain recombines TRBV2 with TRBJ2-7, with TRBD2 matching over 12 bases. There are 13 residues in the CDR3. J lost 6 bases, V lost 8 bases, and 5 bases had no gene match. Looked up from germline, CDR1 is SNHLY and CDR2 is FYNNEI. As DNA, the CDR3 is TGTGCCAGCGAGACTAGCGGGAGAGGCGAGCAGTACTTC. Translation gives CASETSGRGEQYF. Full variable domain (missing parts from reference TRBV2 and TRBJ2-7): EPEVTQTPSHQVTQMGQEVILRCVPISNHLYFYWYRQILGQKVEFLVSFYNNEISEKSEIFDDQFSVERPDGSNFTLKIRSTKLEDSAMYFCASETSGRGEQYFGPGTRLTVT.

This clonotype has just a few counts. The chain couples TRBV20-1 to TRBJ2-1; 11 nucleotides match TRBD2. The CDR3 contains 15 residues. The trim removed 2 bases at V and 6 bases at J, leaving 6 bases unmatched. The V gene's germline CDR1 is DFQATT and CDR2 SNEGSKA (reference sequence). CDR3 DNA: TGCAGTGCTAGACCTAGCGGGAGGATTCTCAATGAGCAGTTCTTC. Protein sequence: CSARPSGRILNEQFF.

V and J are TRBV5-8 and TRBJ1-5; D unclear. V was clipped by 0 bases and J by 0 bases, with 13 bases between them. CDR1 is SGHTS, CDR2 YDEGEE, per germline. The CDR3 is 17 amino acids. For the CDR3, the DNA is TGTGCCAGCAGCTTGGCCCTGGGCACGAATAGCAATCAGCCCCAGCATTTT. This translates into CASSLALGTNSNQPQHF.

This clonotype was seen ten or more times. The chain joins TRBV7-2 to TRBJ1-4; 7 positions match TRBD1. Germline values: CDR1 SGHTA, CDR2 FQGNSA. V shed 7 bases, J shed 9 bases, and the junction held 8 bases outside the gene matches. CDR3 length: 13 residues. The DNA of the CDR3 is TGTGCCAGCACCAACAGGGGACTACAAAAACTGTTTTTT. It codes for CASTNRGLQKLFF.

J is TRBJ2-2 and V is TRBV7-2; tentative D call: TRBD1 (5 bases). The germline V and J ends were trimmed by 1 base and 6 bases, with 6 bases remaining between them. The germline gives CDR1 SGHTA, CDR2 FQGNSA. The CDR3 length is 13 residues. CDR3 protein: CASSLVGAGELFF. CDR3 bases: TGTGCCAGCAGCTTAGTAGGGGCCGGGGAGCTGTTTTTT.

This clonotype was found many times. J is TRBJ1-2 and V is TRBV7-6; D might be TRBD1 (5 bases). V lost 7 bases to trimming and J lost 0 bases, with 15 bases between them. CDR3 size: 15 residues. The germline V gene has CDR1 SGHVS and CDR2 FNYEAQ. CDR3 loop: CASNPLGRANYGYTF. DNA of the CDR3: TGTGCCAGCAACCCCCTGGGGCGAGCTAACTATGGCTACACCTTC.

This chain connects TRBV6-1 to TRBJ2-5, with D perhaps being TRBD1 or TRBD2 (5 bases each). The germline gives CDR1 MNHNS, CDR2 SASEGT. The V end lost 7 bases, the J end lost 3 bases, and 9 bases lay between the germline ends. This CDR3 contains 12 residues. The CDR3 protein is CASNRGKETQYF. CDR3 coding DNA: TGTGCCAGCAATCGGGGCAAAGAGACCCAGTACTTC.

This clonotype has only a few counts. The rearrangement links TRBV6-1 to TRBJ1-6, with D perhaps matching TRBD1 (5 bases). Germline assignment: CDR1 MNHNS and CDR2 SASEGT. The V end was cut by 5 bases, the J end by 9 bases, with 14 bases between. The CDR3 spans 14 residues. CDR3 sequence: CASSYGGGGSPLHF. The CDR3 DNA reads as TGTGCCAGCAGTTATGGGGGTGGTGGTTCACCCCTCCACTTT.

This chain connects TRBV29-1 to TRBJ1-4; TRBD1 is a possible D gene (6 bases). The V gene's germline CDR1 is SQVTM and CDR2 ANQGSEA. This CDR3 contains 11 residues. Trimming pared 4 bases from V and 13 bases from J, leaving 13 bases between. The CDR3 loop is CSVAVGGRLFF. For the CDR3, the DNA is TGCAGCGTTGCAGTAGGGGGAAGACTGTTTTTT.

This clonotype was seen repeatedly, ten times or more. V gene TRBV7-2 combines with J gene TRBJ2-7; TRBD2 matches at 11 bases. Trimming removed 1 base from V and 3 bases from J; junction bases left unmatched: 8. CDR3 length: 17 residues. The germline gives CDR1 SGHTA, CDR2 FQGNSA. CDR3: CASSLGVSSGRLYEQYF. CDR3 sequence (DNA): TGTGCCAGCAGCTTAGGGGTCTCTAGCGGGAGGCTCTACGAGCAGTACTTC.

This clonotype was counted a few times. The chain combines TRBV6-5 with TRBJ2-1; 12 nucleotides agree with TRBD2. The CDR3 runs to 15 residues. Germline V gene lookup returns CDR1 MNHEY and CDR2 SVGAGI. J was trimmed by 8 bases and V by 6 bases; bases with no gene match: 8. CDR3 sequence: CASSLTSGRIDEQFF. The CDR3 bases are TGTGCCAGCAGCCTGACTAGCGGGAGAATAGATGAGCAGTTCTTC.

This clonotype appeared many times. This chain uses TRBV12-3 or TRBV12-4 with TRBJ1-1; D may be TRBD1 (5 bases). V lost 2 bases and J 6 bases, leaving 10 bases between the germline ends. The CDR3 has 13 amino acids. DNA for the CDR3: TGTGCCAGCAGTTTACATCTGGGGGCTGAAGCTTTCTTT. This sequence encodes CASSLHLGAEAFF.

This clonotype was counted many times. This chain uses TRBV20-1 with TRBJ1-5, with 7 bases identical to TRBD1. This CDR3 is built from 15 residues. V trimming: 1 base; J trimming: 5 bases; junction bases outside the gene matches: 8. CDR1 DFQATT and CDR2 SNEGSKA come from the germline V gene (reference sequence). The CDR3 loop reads CSARGGQSNHQPQHF. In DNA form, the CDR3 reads TGCAGTGCTAGAGGGGGACAGTCAAACCATCAGCCCCAGCATTTT.

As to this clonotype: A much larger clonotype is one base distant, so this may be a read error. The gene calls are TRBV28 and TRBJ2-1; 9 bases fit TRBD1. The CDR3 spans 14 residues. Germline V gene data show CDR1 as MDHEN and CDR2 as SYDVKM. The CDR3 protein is CVSQGQGSYNEQFF. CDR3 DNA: TGTGTCAGCCAAGGACAGGGGTCCTACAATGAGCAGTTCTTC. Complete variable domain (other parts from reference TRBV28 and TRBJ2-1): DVKVTQSSRYLVKRTGEKVFLECVQDMDHENMFWYRQDPGLGLRLIYFSYDVKMKEKGDIPEGYSVSREKKERFSLILESASTNQTSMYLCVSQGQGSYNEQFFGPGTRLTVL.

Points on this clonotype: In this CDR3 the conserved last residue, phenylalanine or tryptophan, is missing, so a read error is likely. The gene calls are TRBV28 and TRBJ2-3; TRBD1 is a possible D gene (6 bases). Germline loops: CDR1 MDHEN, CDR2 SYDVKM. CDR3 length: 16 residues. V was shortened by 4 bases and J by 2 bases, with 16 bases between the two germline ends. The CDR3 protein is CASSYRDKAPTDTQYS. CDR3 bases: TGTGCCAGCAGTTACCGGGACAAGGCCCCCACAGATACGCAGTATTCC.

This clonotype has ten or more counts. CDR3 sequence (DNA): TGTGCCAGCAGCTTACGATCCGGGAGTGGCACTGAAGCTTTCTTT. Protein: CASSLRSGSGTEAFF. This chain connects TRBV11-2 to TRBJ1-1; no clear D. CDR1 is SGHAT, CDR2 FQNNGV, per germline. V gave up 2 bases and J gave up 4 bases, with 14 bases separating them. The CDR3 consists of 15 residues.

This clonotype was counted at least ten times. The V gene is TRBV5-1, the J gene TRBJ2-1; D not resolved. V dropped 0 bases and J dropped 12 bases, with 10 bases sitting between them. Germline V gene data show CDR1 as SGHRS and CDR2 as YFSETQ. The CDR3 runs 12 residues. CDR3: CASSLEAPVQFF. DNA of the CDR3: TGCGCCAGCAGCTTGGAAGCCCCGGTGCAGTTCTTC.

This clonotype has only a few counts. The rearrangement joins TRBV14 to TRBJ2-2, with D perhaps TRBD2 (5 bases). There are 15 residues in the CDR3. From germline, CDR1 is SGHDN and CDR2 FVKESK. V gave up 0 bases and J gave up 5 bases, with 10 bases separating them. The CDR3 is CASSQERVMTGELFF. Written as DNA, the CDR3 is TGTGCCAGCAGCCAAGAGAGGGTGATGACCGGGGAGCTGTTTTTT.

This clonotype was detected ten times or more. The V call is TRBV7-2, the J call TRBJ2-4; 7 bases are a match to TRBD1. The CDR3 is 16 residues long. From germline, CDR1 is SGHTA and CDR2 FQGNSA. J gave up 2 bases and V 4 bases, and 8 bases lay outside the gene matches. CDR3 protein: CASSSGSQGTKNIQYF. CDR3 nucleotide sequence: TGTGCCAGCAGCTCGGGCTCACAGGGGACCAAAAACATTCAGTACTTC.

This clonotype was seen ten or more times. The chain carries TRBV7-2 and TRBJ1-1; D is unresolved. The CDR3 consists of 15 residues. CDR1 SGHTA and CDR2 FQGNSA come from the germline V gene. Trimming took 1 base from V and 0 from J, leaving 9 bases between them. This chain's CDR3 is CASSLGFTVNTEAFF. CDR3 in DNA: TGTGCCAGCAGCTTAGGCTTTACCGTGAACACTGAAGCTTTCTTT.

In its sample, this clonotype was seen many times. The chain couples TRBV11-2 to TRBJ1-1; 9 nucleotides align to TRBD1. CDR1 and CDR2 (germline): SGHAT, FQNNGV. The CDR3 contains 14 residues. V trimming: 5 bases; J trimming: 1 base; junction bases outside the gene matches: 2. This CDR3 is CASSRQGGNTEAFF. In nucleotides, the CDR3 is TGTGCCAGCAGCCGACAGGGGGGGAACACTGAAGCTTTCTTT.

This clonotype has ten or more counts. In DNA, the CDR3 is TGTGCCAGCAGTTACGAGAGCCTTGGAATTATCCCCGGAAAGCCGGACAATGAGCAGTTCTTC. Translation gives CASSYESLGIIPGKPDNEQFF. The chain links TRBV6-2 or TRBV6-3 to TRBJ2-1; D uncertain. CDR1 and CDR2 (germline): MNHEY, SVGEGT. Trimming cost V 2 bases and J 5 bases, with 31 bases left between them. The CDR3 covers 21 residues.

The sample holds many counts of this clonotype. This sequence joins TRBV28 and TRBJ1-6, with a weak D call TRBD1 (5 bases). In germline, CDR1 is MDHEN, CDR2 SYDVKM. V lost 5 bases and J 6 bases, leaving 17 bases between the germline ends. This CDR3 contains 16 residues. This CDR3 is CASSDEGQGTNSPLHF. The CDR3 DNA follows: TGTGCCAGCAGTGACGAAGGTCAAGGGACTAATTCACCCCTCCACTTT.